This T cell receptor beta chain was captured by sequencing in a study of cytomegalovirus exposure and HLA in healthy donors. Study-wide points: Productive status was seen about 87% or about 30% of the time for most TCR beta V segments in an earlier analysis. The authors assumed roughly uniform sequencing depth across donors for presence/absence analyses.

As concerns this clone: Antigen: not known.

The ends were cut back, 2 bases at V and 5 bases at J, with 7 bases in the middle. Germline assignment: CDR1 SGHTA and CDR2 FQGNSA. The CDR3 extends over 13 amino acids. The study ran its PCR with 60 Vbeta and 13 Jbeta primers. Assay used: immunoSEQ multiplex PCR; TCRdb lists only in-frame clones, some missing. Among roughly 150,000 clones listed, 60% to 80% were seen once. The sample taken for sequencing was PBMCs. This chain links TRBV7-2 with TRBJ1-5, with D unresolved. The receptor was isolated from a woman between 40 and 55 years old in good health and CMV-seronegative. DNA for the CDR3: TGTGCCAGCAGCTTAAGAGATGATCAGCCCCAGCATTTT. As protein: CASSLRDDQPQHF.